This T cell receptor (beta chain) comes out of a study of cytomegalovirus exposure and HLA in healthy donors. This clone has more than one count but fewer than ten. The target antigen is unknown. The donors were members of the validation cohort comprising over a hundred subjects, separate from the approximately 710-subject first cohort. Germline-derived CDR1 and CDR2 are MGHRA and YSYEKL. Trimming stripped 0 bases from V and 6 bases from J, with 12 bases between. The CDR3 consists of 14 residues. Generated by immunoSEQ multiplex PCR, the TCRdb table keeps only in-frame clones and is missing some. Among tens of thousands of clones listed, roughly 80% were seen once. Study findings and constraints: Subsequent analysis of the 95 to 150 validation repertoires found a tendency for first-cohort TCR clusters to co-occur. High specificity and sensitivity for cytomegalovirus status were reported for the classifier. Some public TCRs appeared in many individuals, while most sequences were rare.

The chain employs TRBV4-1 and TRBJ2-7; no reliable D call. This TCR derives from a woman under 30 in good health and CMV-seropositive. Material for sequencing was PBMCs. The CDR3 DNA sequence: TGCGCCAGCAGCCAAGATGAGACAATCTTCGAGCAGTACTTC. This encodes CASSQDETIFEQYF.